This T cell receptor (beta chain) was obtained from a study of blood T cell repertoires in COVID-19. CDR3 length: 12 amino acids. V was pared by 3 bases and J by 5 bases, with 7 bases between. CDR1 and CDR2 (germline): SNHLY, FYNNEI. Repertoires were generated with immunoSEQ multiplex PCR, while TCRdb's copy carries only in-frame clones and drops some. The sample carries 140,000 to 150,000 clones, roughly 90% recorded once. This clonotype was sampled from a woman aged 25 to 39 with acute COVID-19. Sequencing was performed on PBMCs or T cells enriched from blood (not recorded which). The rearrangement uses TRBV2 and TRBJ2-5, with D unresolved. The CDR3 nucleotides read TGTGCCAGCAGTGAGTCTAAGGAGACCCAGTACTTC. Its translation: CASSESKETQYF.